The clone carrying this T cell receptor beta chain has more than one count but fewer than ten. The antigen is unknown. The data belong to a study of T cells after posttransplantation cyclophosphamide. Overall study results and limits: Recipient CMV seropositivity and CMV reactivation strongly tracked TRB clonality. Later blood repertoires were often dominated by clones from the donor CD8+ memory compartment. Blood and skin or GI T cell repertoires showed limited TRB overlap.

Germline V CDR1 and CDR2: MNHNY, SVGAGI (reference sequence). The CDR3 spans 14 residues. Germline trimming cut 8 bases from V and 5 bases from J; bases unmatched to any gene: 11. Treatment was busulfan-fludarabine conditioning, a marrow graft, and cyclophosphamide on days +3 and +4. Here immunoSEQ multiplex PCR was the method, and the copy in TCRdb shows in-frame clones only, minus some. Listed for the sample are thousands of clones, none seen a single time. The J gene is TRBJ2-5, the V gene TRBV6-6, with 7 bases aligning to TRBD1. The sample in question was PBMCs, obtained after allogeneic stem cell transplant with posttransplant cyclophosphamide. The source is a male patient in his late teens or twenties who received an allogeneic stem cell transplant from an unrelated donor, was CMV-positive, and had acute and chronic GVHD. Some T cells may arise from the graft donor. CDR3 loop: CASGDPTGMETQYF. The CDR3 DNA reads TGTGCCAGCGGGGACCCGACAGGGATGGAGACCCAGTACTTC.